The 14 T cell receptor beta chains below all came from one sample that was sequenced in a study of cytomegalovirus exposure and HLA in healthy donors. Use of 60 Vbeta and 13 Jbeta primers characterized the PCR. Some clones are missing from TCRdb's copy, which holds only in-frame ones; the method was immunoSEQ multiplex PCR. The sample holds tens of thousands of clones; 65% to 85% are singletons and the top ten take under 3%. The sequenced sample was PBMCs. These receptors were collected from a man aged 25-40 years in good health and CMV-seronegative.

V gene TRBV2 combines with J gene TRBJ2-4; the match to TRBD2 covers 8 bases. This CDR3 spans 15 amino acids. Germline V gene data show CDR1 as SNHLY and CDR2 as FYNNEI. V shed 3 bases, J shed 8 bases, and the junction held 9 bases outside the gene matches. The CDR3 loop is CASSEGAGGVDIQYF. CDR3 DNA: TGTGCCAGCAGTGAGGGTGCGGGGGGCGTAGACATTCAGTACTTC.

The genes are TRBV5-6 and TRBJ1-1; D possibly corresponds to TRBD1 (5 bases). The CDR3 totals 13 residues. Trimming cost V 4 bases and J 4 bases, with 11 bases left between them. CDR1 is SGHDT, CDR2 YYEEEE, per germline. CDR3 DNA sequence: TGTGCCAGCAGCCGACCAGGGCCCACTGAAGCTTTCTTT. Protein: CASSRPGPTEAFF.

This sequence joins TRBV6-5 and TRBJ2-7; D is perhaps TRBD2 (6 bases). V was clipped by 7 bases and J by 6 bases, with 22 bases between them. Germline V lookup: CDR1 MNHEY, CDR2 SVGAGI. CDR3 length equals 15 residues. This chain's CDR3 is CASIILVARESEQYF. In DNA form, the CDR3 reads TGTGCCAGCATCATACTAGTGGCCCGGGAGAGCGAGCAGTACTTC.

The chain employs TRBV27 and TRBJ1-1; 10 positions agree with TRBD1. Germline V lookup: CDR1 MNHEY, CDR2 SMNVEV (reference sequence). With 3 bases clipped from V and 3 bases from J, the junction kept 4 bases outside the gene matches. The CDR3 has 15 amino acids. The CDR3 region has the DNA TGTGCCAGCAGTTTGACAGGGGGCTCGTACACTGAAGCTTTCTTT. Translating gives CASSLTGGSYTEAFF.

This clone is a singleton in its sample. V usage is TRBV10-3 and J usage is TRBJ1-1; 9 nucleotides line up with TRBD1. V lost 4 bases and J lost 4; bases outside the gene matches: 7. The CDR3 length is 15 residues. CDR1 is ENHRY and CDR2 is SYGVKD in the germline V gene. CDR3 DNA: TGTGCCATCAGTGGGACAGGGGTATTAGGCACTGAAGCTTTCTTT. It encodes CAISGTGVLGTEAFF.

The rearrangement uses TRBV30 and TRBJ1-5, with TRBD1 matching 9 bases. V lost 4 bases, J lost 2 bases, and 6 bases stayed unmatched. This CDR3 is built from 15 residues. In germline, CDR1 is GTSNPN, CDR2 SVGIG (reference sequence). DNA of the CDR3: TGTGCCTGGACACAGGGGGCTCGGGGCAATCAGCCCCAGCATTTT. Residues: CAWTQGARGNQPQHF.

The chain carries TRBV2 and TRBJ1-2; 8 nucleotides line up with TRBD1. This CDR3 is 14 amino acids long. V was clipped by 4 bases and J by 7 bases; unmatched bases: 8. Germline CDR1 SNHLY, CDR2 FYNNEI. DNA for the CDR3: TGTGCCAGCAGTGGCGATCAGGGGGCGGTTGGCTACACCTTC. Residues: CASSGDQGAVGYTF.

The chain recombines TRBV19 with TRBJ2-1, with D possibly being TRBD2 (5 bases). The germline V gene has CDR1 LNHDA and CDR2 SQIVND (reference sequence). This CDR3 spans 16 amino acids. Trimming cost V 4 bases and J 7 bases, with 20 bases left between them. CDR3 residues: CASSSVPGDARNEQFF. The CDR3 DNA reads TGTGCCAGTAGTAGCGTGCCCGGGGATGCCCGGAATGAGCAGTTCTTC.

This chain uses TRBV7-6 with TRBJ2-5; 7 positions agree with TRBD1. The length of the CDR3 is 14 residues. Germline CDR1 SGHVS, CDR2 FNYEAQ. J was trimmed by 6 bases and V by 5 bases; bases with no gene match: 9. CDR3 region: CASSRQGGEQTQYF. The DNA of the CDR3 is TGTGCCAGCAGCCGACAGGGCGGAGAACAGACCCAGTACTTC.

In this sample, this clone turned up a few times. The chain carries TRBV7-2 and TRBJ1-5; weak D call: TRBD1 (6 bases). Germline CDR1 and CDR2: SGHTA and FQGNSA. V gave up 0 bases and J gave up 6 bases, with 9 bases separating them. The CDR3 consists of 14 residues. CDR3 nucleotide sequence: TGTGCCAGCAGCTTAGCGGTACAGGGTCAGCCCCAGCATTTT. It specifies CASSLAVQGQPQHF.

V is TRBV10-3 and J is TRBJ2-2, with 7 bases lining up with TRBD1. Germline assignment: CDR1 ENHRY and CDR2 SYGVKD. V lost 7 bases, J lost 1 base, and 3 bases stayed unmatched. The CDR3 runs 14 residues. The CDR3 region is CAITPGGNTGELFF. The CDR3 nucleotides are TGTGCCATCACCCCAGGGGGGAACACCGGGGAGCTGTTTTTT.

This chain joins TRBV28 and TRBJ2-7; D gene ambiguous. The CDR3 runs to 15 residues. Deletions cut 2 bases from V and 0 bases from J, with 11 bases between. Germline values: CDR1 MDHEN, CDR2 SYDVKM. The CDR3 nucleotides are TGTGCCAGCAGTTTACGCCGTGGCACCTCCTACGAGCAGTACTTC. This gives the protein CASSLRRGTSYEQYF.

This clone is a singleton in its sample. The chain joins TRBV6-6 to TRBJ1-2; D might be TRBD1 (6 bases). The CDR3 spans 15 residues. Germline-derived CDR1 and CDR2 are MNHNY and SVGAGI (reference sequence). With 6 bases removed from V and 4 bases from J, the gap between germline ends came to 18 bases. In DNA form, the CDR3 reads TGTGCCAGCAGCCGGCAAGAGGGGGTCCCCTATGGCTACACCTTC. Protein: CASSRQEGVPYGYTF.

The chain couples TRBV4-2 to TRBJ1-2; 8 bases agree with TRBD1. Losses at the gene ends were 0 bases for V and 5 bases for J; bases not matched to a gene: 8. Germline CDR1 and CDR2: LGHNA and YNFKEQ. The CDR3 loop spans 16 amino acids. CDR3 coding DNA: TGTGCCAGCAGCCAAGAACGGTTGGACAGGGCATATGGCTACACCTTC. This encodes CASSQERLDRAYGYTF.